These 4 T cell receptor beta chains originate from one sample sequenced in a study of blood T cell repertoires in COVID-19. The table came from immunoSEQ multiplex PCR; TCRdb's copy has only in-frame clones and leaves some out. Found here are more than 200,000 clones, about 87% of them singletons; the top ten hold 1.5% to 2%. Sequencing input: peripheral blood. These receptors were collected from a man in his 70s with acute or convalescent COVID-19.

The chain carries TRBV6-1 and TRBJ2-7, with D perhaps matching TRBD1 (6 bases). This CDR3 comprises 16 residues. Trimming removed 1 base from V and 0 bases from J, with 13 bases in between. CDR1 and CDR2 from the germline V gene are MNHNS and SASEGT. The CDR3 DNA sequence: TGTGCCAGCAGTGAAGACCACTGGGGGCGCTCCTACGAGCAGTACTTC. Translating gives CASSEDHWGRSYEQYF.

This sequence joins TRBV19 and TRBJ1-5, with TRBD1 matching 8 bases. The germline CDR1 and CDR2 sequences are LNHDA and SQIVND (reference sequence). CDR3 size: 18 residues. The V segment lost 7 bases and the J segment 6 bases; nucleotides outside the gene matches: 20. The CDR3 spells CASIQTGTGAGGGQPQHF. CDR3 bases: TGTGCCAGTATCCAAACCGGGACAGGCGCGGGCGGGGGTCAGCCCCAGCATTTT.

CDR3 nucleotides: TGCGCCAGCAGCGGGGGGACCACCACCGGGGAGCTGTTTTTT. It specifies CASSGGTTTGELFF. The V gene is TRBV5-1, the J gene TRBJ2-2; a weak D match, TRBD2 (6 bases). Trimming stripped 4 bases from V and 4 bases from J, with 11 bases between. This CDR3 has 14 amino acids. Germline V CDR1 and CDR2: SGHRS, YFSETQ.

This chain connects TRBV28 to TRBJ1-2; tentative D call: TRBD1 (5 bases). Germline CDR1 is MDHEN and CDR2 is SYDVKM. The CDR3 extends over 14 amino acids. V lost 6 bases to trimming and J lost 0 bases, with 11 bases between them. The CDR3 loop is CASRQDGTNYGYTF. CDR3 nucleotide sequence: TGTGCCAGCAGACAGGACGGAACTAACTATGGCTACACCTTC.